The T cell receptor (beta chain) under discussion was sequenced for a study of graft-versus-host responses after intestinal transplantation. Study context: Anti-thymocyte globulin was used for induction in all recipients, who then took tacrolimus and steroids for approximately 3 years.

This clone was observed once. Its antigen remains unknown. The table came from immunoSEQ multiplex PCR; TCRdb's copy has only in-frame clones and leaves some out. The sample shows some 80,000 clones, around 93% of them seen only once. With 3 bases clipped from V and 0 bases from J, the junction kept 5 bases outside the gene matches. The V gene's germline CDR1 is SGHVS and CDR2 FQNEAQ. This CDR3 spans 16 amino acids. The clonotype was recovered from a human donor who was the organ donor for an intestinal transplant. Sample: unstimulated CD8+ T cells sorted from spleen or lymph node cells, taken before transplant. The genes are TRBV7-8 and TRBJ2-7, with 10 nucleotides matching TRBD2. Here the CDR3 reads CASSLGSSGSSYEQYF. CDR3 nucleotides: TGTGCCAGCAGCTTGGGGTCTAGCGGGAGCTCCTACGAGCAGTACTTC.